One and the same sample provided the 24 T cell receptor beta chains below, sequenced in a study of T cells in Graves' hyperthyroidism and ophthalmopathy (dated by TCRdb to between 2018 and 2021). The library came from multiplex PCR. Sequencing was carried out with an Illumina HiSeq 2000. The TCR beta CDR3 regions were amplified from RNA transcripts. A first-round RT-PCR of the TCR CDR3 used the HTBI primer set with the Qiagen OneStep RT-PCR kit. The public reads were reanalyzed by TCRdb: fastp trimming at Q25, MiXCR alignment, in-frame beta chains only. When rows share a CDR3 protein, they turn into one entry using the most common DNA and genes. The table for this sample lists 490,000 or so distinct CDR3 sequences; about 16% of them were counted only once. Of the sample, roughly 29% falls within the top ten clones. Material: blood. The receptors were sampled from a woman aged 30 to 39 with Graves' ophthalmopathy.

As regards this clonotype: As the CDR3 is not closed by the conserved phenylalanine or tryptophan, this likely results from a read error. In nucleotides, the CDR3 is TGTGCCAGCAGCTTTCGGACAGTCACAGATACGCAGTATCTT. This gives the protein CASSFRTVTDTQYL. The chain employs TRBV5-4 and TRBJ2-3; D possibly corresponds to TRBD1 (6 bases). CDR1 is SGHNT and CDR2 is YYREEE in the germline V gene (reference sequence). With 2 bases removed from V and 2 bases from J, the gap between germline ends came to 9 bases. This CDR3 is 14 amino acids long.

In this sample, this clonotype turned up many times. The chain is built from TRBV12-3 or TRBV12-4 and TRBJ2-1; TRBD2 agrees at 7 bases. The CDR3 extends over 17 amino acids. V lost 3 bases, J lost 3 bases, and 11 bases stayed unmatched. CDR3 region: CASSFSGGPDFYNEQFF. CDR3 DNA sequence: TGTGCCAGCAGTTTTTCGGGGGGTCCGGACTTCTACAATGAGCAGTTCTTC.

There are a few counts of this clonotype. A single base separates this from a much larger clone, so it may be a read error. V gene TRBV10-3 combines with J gene TRBJ1-1; D remains ambiguous. CDR3 size: 13 residues. CDR1 ENHRY and CDR2 SYGVKD come from the germline V gene. This CDR3 is CAIMMRENTEASF. CDR3 sequence (DNA): TGTGCCATCATGATGAGAGAAAACACTGAAGCTTCCTTT.

In regard to this clonotype: This may be a read error: a much more frequent sequence differs by one nucleotide. The chain recombines TRBV2 with TRBJ2-7, with 7 bases that match TRBD1. Germline V gene lookup returns CDR1 SNHLY and CDR2 FYNNEI. The CDR3 covers 15 residues. Trimming at V came to 6 bases and at J to 3 bases, leaving 11 bases not matched to a gene. The CDR3 nucleotides read TGTGCCAGCAGCCAGTTCGGACAGGTGATCTACGAGCAGTACTTC. Translating gives CASSQFGQVIYEQYF.

This rearrangement joins TRBV20-1 to TRBJ2-6; 9 bases are shared with TRBD1. This CDR3 has 17 residues. The junction had 4 bases not matched to a gene; V was cut back by 1 base and J by 0 bases. Germline V gene sequence: CDR1 DFQATT, CDR2 SNEGSKA (reference sequence). The CDR3 region has the DNA TGCAGTGCTAGAGGAGACAGGGGGGTCTCTGGGGCCAACGTCCTGACTTTC. The encoded protein is CSARGDRGVSGANVLTF.

V is TRBV6-1 and J is TRBJ2-1, with 12 bases aligning to TRBD1. J gave up 10 bases and V 6 bases, and 10 bases lay outside the gene matches. Germline V gives CDR1 MNHNS, CDR2 SASEGT. This CDR3 comprises 15 residues. CDR3 coding DNA: TGTGCCAGCAGCACGGGGGGACAGGGGGCAGGGGAGCAGTTCTTC. Translated: CASSTGGQGAGEQFF.

Details on this clonotype: A clone one base away is much larger, so this may be a read error. The chain recombines TRBV7-2 with TRBJ1-2; 7 bases agree with TRBD1. The CDR3 loop spans 13 amino acids. The V gene's germline CDR1 is SGHTA and CDR2 FQGNSA. The CDR3 DNA follows: TGTGCCGGCAGCTTAAGGGACAGAGACGGCTACACCTTC. Protein sequence: CAGSLRDRDGYTF.

This clonotype has at least ten counts. The chain has TRBV28 and TRBJ2-4; 7 nucleotides match TRBD1. The CDR3 has 17 amino acids. Trimming cost V 6 bases and J 0 bases; bases outside gene matches: 11. The germline V gene has CDR1 MDHEN and CDR2 SYDVKM. The CDR3 nucleotides read TGTGCCAGCAGATCACACAGGGGAGCAGCAGCCAAAAACATTCAGTACTTC. This gives the protein CASRSHRGAAAKNIQYF.

CDR3 bases: TGTGCCAGCAGCTTGATCCAGCAGGACGAGCAGTACTTC. This sequence encodes CASSLIQQDEQYF. The chain has TRBV5-4 and TRBJ2-7; no definite D call. With 1 base removed from V and 5 bases from J, the gap between germline ends came to 10 bases. Germline-derived CDR1 and CDR2 are SGHNT and YYREEE (reference sequence). There are 13 residues in the CDR3.

Of note for this clonotype: A much larger clone lies one base from this, so it may be a read error. CDR3: CAGSITNTEAFF. CDR3 nucleotide sequence: TGTGCCGGCAGTATCACGAACACTGAAGCTTTCTTT. V and J are TRBV28 and TRBJ1-1, with D unclear. CDR1 MDHEN and CDR2 SYDVKM come from the germline V gene. The CDR3 length is 12 residues.

This clonotype was detected many times. CDR3 DNA: TGTGCCTGGAGTGTAGGGGGGGCGACGAACATTCAGTACTTC. Residues: CAWSVGGATNIQYF. The genes are TRBV30 and TRBJ2-4; D may be TRBD2 (7 bases). The germline V gene encodes CDR1 GTSNPN and CDR2 SVGIG (reference sequence). The V gene lost 0 bases and the J gene lost 7 bases, with 13 bases spanning the gap. The CDR3 is 14 residues long.

This clonotype was seen a few times. The chain uses TRBV7-2 and TRBJ1-6; the D gene is possibly TRBD1 (5 bases). Germline CDR1 SGHTA, CDR2 FQGNSA. There are 17 residues in the CDR3. Trimming removed 5 bases from V and 3 bases from J, with 17 bases in between. The CDR3 spells CASSHQEGRIYNSPLHF. The CDR3 DNA sequence: TGTGCCAGCAGCCACCAAGAGGGACGGATCTATAATTCACCCCTCCACTTT.

This chain joins TRBV28 and TRBJ2-1; weak D call: TRBD1 (6 bases). The CDR3 is 14 amino acids. Looked up from germline, CDR1 is MDHEN and CDR2 is SYDVKM. Trimming pared 7 bases from V and 9 bases from J, leaving 19 bases between. This CDR3 is CASNRDTGYSEQFF. Here the CDR3 DNA reads TGTGCCAGCAACCGGGACACCGGATATAGTGAGCAGTTCTTC.

This clonotype has a count of ten or more. The gene calls are TRBV10-1 and TRBJ2-3, with 11 bases lining up with TRBD1. The length of the CDR3 is 15 residues. The ends lost 6 bases at V and 3 bases at J; junction bases unmatched: 5. Germline V lookup: CDR1 WNHNN, CDR2 SYGVQD (reference sequence). CDR3 amino acids: CASSRTGGLTDTQYF. The CDR3 nucleotides are TGCGCCAGCAGCAGGACAGGGGGCTTGACAGATACGCAGTATTTT.

J is TRBJ2-7 and V is TRBV3-1; 7 bases align to TRBD1. Germline-derived CDR1 and CDR2 are LGHDT and YNNKEL (reference sequence). Trimming at V came to 2 bases and at J to 0 bases, leaving 7 bases not matched to a gene. The CDR3 extends over 16 amino acids. CDR3 region: CASSQRQGLYSYEQYF. In DNA form, the CDR3 reads TGTGCCAGCAGCCAACGACAGGGCCTCTACTCCTACGAGCAGTACTTC.

This sequence joins TRBV10-2 and TRBJ2-2; D gene ambiguous. CDR1 and CDR2 from the germline V gene are WSHSY and SAAADI. This CDR3 contains 13 residues. Trimming removed 8 bases at V and 0 bases at J, with 7 bases between. In nucleotides, the CDR3 is TGCGCCAGCTGCGGAGCGAACACCGGGGAGCTGTTTTTT. Protein sequence: CASCGANTGELFF.

In this sample, this clonotype turned up many times. This chain uses TRBV28 with TRBJ1-4, with D tentatively TRBD1 (5 bases). The length of the CDR3 is 13 residues. Looked up from germline, CDR1 is MDHEN and CDR2 is SYDVKM. Deletions cut 8 bases from V and 8 bases from J, with 15 bases between. The CDR3 sequence: CASEMGGSEKLFF. The CDR3 nucleotides read TGTGCCAGCGAAATGGGGGGAAGCGAAAAACTGTTTTTT.

This clonotype showed up many times. This rearrangement joins TRBV25-1 to TRBJ2-5; TRBD2 might be the D (6 bases). The CDR3 totals 14 residues. V was pared by 5 bases and J by 3 bases, with 13 bases between. Per the germline V gene, CDR1 is MGHDK and CDR2 is SYGVNS. CDR3 loop: CASSFRGGEETQYF. The DNA of the CDR3 is TGTGCCAGCAGTTTTAGAGGAGGGGAAGAGACCCAGTACTTC.

V gene TRBV14 combines with J gene TRBJ1-1; D remains ambiguous. V lost 0 bases and J 1 base, leaving 9 bases between the germline ends. This CDR3 is 15 amino acids long. The germline gives CDR1 SGHDN, CDR2 FVKESK. The CDR3 nucleotides read TGTGCCAGCAGCCAAGATGGCCTTTCGAACACTGAAGCTTTCTTT. Its translation is CASSQDGLSNTEAFF.

The rearrangement joins TRBV27 to TRBJ2-7; 11 bases match TRBD2. This CDR3 comprises 15 residues. Germline CDR1 MNHEY, CDR2 SMNVEV (reference sequence). The V and J ends lost 6 bases and 2 bases, in that order; junction bases with no gene match: 6. CDR3 bases: TGTGCCAGCAGCACCGGGACTAGCGGCCCCTACGAGCAGTACTTC. Its protein is CASSTGTSGPYEQYF.

The J gene is TRBJ2-4, the V gene TRBV18; D may correspond to TRBD1 or TRBD2 (5 bases each). The germline V and J ends were trimmed by 8 bases and 5 bases, with 13 bases remaining between them. The CDR3 consists of 13 residues. Germline lookup yields CDR1 KGHSH and CDR2 LQKENI. CDR3 DNA: TGTGCCAGCACACTGGGACGTCAAAACATTCAGTACTTC. Translation gives CASTLGRQNIQYF. Filled out from reference TRBV18 and TRBJ2-4, the complete variable domain reads NAGVMQNPRHLVRRRGQEARLRCSPMKGHSHVYWYRQLPEEGLKFMVYLQKENIIDESGMPKERFSAEFPKEGPSILRIQQVVRGDSAAYFCASTLGRQNIQYFGAGTRLSVL.

This clonotype was counted ten times or more. The V and J genes are TRBV2 and TRBJ2-3; D unresolved. With 0 bases removed from V and 0 bases from J, the gap between germline ends came to 10 bases. The CDR3 has 16 amino acids. The V gene's germline CDR1 is SNHLY and CDR2 FYNNEI. CDR3 protein: CASSEAVQPSTDTQYF. The CDR3 DNA reads as TGTGCCAGCAGTGAAGCGGTACAGCCCAGCACAGATACGCAGTATTTT. Based on the CDR3 plus reference TRBV2 and TRBJ2-3, the full variable domain is EPEVTQTPSHQVTQMGQEVILRCVPISNHLYFYWYRQILGQKVEFLVSFYNNEISEKSEIFDDQFSVERPDGSNFTLKIRSTKLEDSAMYFCASSEAVQPSTDTQYFGPGTRLTVL.

This clonotype was detected many times. The rearrangement links TRBV30 to TRBJ1-2; possible D gene TRBD1, 6 bases. The ends were cut back, 0 bases at V and 6 bases at J, with 14 bases in the middle. The CDR3 sequence is 14 residues long. Germline V gene data show CDR1 as GTSNPN and CDR2 as SVGIG (reference sequence). CDR3 DNA sequence: TGTGCCTGGAGTGTACGCTCAGGGGCTAATGGCTACACCTTC. Amino acids: CAWSVRSGANGYTF.

A few counts support this clonotype. This chain uses TRBV10-3 with TRBJ2-1, with 10 bases aligning to TRBD2. V dropped 2 bases and J dropped 8; count of bases not matched to a gene: 6. Per the germline V gene, CDR1 is ENHRY and CDR2 is SYGVKD. This CDR3 spans 15 amino acids. CDR3 sequence: CAISEGLAETDEQFF. In DNA, the CDR3 is TGTGCCATCAGTGAGGGACTAGCGGAGACAGATGAGCAGTTCTTC.